This T cell receptor (beta chain) was profiled in a study of blood T cell repertoires in COVID-19. This table comes from immunoSEQ multiplex PCR, and its TCRdb copy is limited to in-frame clones, with some not included. This table has about 260,000 clones, around 90% appearing once. In this sample, this clone turned up a few times. V gave up 5 bases and J gave up 4 bases; unmatched junction bases: 25. The CDR3 length is 22 residues. The germline V gene has CDR1 MDHEN and CDR2 SYDVKM. The material sequenced was PBMCs or T cells enriched from blood (not recorded which). The V gene is TRBV28, the J gene TRBJ1-6; 8 bases map to TRBD1. This receptor was obtained from a woman aged 25 to 39 with acute COVID-19. The CDR3 region has the DNA TGTGCCAGCAGTAATATACCCGGGGGACAGGCCATATCGGGTCCGTATAATTCACCCCTCCACTTT. This codes for CASSNIPGGQAISGPYNSPLHF.